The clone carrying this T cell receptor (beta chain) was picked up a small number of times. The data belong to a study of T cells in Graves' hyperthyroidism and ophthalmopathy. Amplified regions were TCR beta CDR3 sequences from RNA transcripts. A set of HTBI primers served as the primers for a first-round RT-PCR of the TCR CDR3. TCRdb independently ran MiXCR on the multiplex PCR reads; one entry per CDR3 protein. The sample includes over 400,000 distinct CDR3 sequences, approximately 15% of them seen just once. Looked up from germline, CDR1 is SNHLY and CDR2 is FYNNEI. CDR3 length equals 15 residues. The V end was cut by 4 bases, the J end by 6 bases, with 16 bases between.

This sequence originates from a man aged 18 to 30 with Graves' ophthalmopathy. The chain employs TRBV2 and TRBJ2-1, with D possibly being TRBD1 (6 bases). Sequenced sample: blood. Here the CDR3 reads CASSGDKGPLNEQFF. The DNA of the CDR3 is TGTGCCAGCAGTGGGGACAAAGGACCCCTCAATGAGCAGTTCTTC.